This TCR beta chain derives from a study of control samples from healthy donors and cancer patients (dated by TCRdb to about 2020). The CDR3 runs 17 amino acids, cysteine and phenylalanine included. Only CDR3 DNA remains: 51 bases, in frame from the first base. The germline V gene yields SGHRS for CDR1 and YFSETQ for CDR2. V sheds 4 bases and J sheds 3 bases, leaving 23 bases between their ends. In its sample, this clone was seen a few times. Its target antigen remains unknown. Base qualities are not provided; no much larger clone lies one nucleotide away. Library creation used the immunoSEQ multiplex PCR assay. TCRdb mirrors the immuneACCESS table, restricted to in-frame sequences. Some clones are absent from its copies; in checked studies, under half trace to an unresolved V gene, and the reason for the others is unknown. This sample holds roughly 160,000 clones; over 95% were observed only once. About 0.94% of the sample goes to the ten largest clones.

The sequenced material came from blood. The chain uses TRBV5-1 and TRBJ2-7, with a weak D call of TRBD2 (5 bases match). This sequence was found in a woman in her twenties or thirties in good health. The CDR3 protein: CASSQPATGKKLYEQYF. In nucleotides, the sequence is TGCGCCAGCAGCCAACCCGCGACGGGGAAAAAACTCTACGAGCAGTACTTC.